This TCR beta chain was documented in a study of blood T cell repertoires in COVID-19 (dated by TCRdb to 2020 to 2021). General notes on the study: Samples from collaborators originated in the United States, Italy and Spain and spanned both the acute and convalescent phases of COVID-19. Samples came from the ongoing ImmuneRACE study (first 160 participants) plus 1,254 subjects from 6 global collaborators. The prospective study material was composed of cDNA or gDNA derived from T cells, B-cell-depleted T cells, or PBMCs. Where available, HLA class I and class II types were taken from metadata supplied by the sample provider and were not determined by assay-based typing. The sample metadata nearly always contained a de-identified subject ID, COVID-19 status, age in years and sex. Subjects who had been exposed to COVID-19, were actively infected with it, or had recovered from it provided the deeply sampled blood TCRbeta repertoires that made up the dataset. A freely available public database, intended as a resource for researchers studying the immune response to SARS-CoV-2, is where the repertoires were released. Points the paper makes about the study in general: How much clinical and demographic metadata was included differed by source and by participant, and the metadata was provided uncurated.

The collaborating institutions used their own protocols to collect whole blood in K2EDTA tubes. For TCRbeta analysis, collaborators shipped samples in one of three forms: frozen whole blood, isolated PBMCs, or DNA extracted from either of those sample types. The immunoSEQ Assay, a bias-controlled multiplex PCR, was used to amplify TCRbeta CDR3 regions from genomic DNA. Turning to the authors' computational methods: Within the assay, amplification of reference gene primers was used to estimate how many nucleated cells each sample contained. To quantify the absolute abundance of each unique TCRbeta CDR3 rearrangement, sequence reads were collapsed and filtered. For each sample, productive Simpson clonality was calculated as the square root of Simpson's diversity index across productive rearrangements. TCRdb carries this immuneACCESS record with in-frame sequences only. Its versions omit some clonotypes, under half of them owing to an unresolved V gene in the studies checked, with the rest unexplained. The V and J calls and the clone size are those of that table, but D and trimming were determined from the DNA. Across this sample there are approximately 140,000 clones, with around 88% seen only once. The ten largest clones add up to about 1.5% of the sample.

This clone came up a few times. The target of this receptor is not known. Base qualities were left out, and no much larger clone turns up one base away. From the germline V gene, CDR1 is SGHTA and CDR2 is FQGNSA. The CDR3 starts with the cysteine, ends with the phenylalanine, and has 15 residues. CDR3 DNA is the only sequence kept; it has 45 bases, read in frame from the first base. V ends up 0 bases short and J 3 bases short, with an unmatched junction base count of 3. Recombination connected TRBV7-2 to TRBJ2-7; 9 junctional bases match TRBD2. The sequence was obtained from a woman aged 55-75 years with acute or convalescent COVID-19. The sample comprised peripheral blood. The DNA reads as follows: TGTGCCAGCAGCTTAGCGCCTAGCGGGGACTACGAGCAGTACTTC. The encoded protein is CASSLAPSGDYEQYF. Here the CDR3 is joined to the reference TRBV7-2 and TRBJ2-7 genes, and the full variable domain is: GAGVSQSPSNKVTEKGKDVELRCDPISGHTALYWYRQSLGQGLEFLIYFQGNSAPDKSGLPSDRFSAERTGGSVSTLTIQRTQQEDSAVYLCASSLAPSGDYEQYFGPGTRLTVT.